This T cell receptor (beta chain) was sequenced during a study of OX40 agonist ivuxolimab in advanced cancers. Study-level points and caveats: The authors also found low normalized T-cell clonal expansion in some nonresponders.

This clone was seen just once. What it recognizes is unknown. CDR1 is MNHEY and CDR2 is SMNVEV in the germline V gene (reference sequence). CDR3 length: 15 amino acids. V trimming: 4 bases; J trimming: 2 bases; junction bases outside the gene matches: 3. Profiled with immunoSEQ multiplex PCR; TCRdb holds only in-frame clones, not every one. The sample yields about 48,000 clones, 75% to 90% seen once. The sample consisted of CD4+ or CD8+ T cells sorted from blood, taken in a trial of the OX40 agonist ivuxolimab. This sequence originates from an adult with an advanced solid tumor such as melanoma, head and neck, liver or kidney cancer. The J gene is TRBJ1-2, the V gene TRBV27, with 11 positions matching TRBD1. The CDR3 coding sequence is TGTGCCAGCAGTTCCGGGACAGGGGGGAACTATGGCTACACCTTC. Its protein is CASSSGTGGNYGYTF.